Listed here are 29 T cell receptor beta chains from one sample, sequenced in a study of blood T cell repertoires in COVID-19. Repertoires were generated with immunoSEQ multiplex PCR, while TCRdb's copy carries only in-frame clones and drops some. Seen here are 100,000 to 150,000 clones, 70% to 75% observed once, and the top ten hold around 6.2%. The source material was peripheral blood. The receptor set was obtained from a man at least 80 years old with COVID-19, enrolled during active disease.

CDR3 sequence (DNA): TGCAGCGTTGAAGGGGAGGTTGGGGTCTCTGGGGCCAACGTCCTGACTTTC. This codes for CSVEGEVGVSGANVLTF. This chain links TRBV29-1 with TRBJ2-6, with D possibly TRBD2 on 6 matching bases. The CDR3 is made up of 17 amino acids. The V and J ends lost 1 base and 0 bases respectively, with 13 bases between them. Germline CDR1 and CDR2: SQVTM and ANQGSEA.

This sequence joins TRBV28 and TRBJ2-1; 9 bases align to TRBD2. This CDR3 has 17 amino acids. The ends lost 1 base at V and 5 bases at J; junction bases unmatched: 9. The germline CDR1 and CDR2 sequences are MDHEN and SYDVKM. The CDR3 nucleotides read TGTGCCAGCAGTTTATTTTTTAGCGGGAGAGTCCACAATGAGCAGTTCTTC. Its translation is CASSLFFSGRVHNEQFF.

V gene TRBV6-5 combines with J gene TRBJ1-5, with a weak D call TRBD1 (5 bases). CDR3 size: 15 residues. The germline gives CDR1 MNHEY, CDR2 SVGAGI. Trimming stripped 7 bases from V and 1 base from J, with 14 bases between. In DNA, the CDR3 is TGTGCCAGCACGAAGAGGAAGGGGAGCAATCAGCCCCAGCATTTT. The encoded protein is CASTKRKGSNQPQHF.

The CDR3 here is CACAGRTGPRMGSPLHF. CDR3 coding DNA: TGTGCCTGCGCCGGAAGGACAGGGCCAAGGATGGGCTCACCCCTCCACTTT. The chain has TRBV30 and TRBJ1-6; 8 positions match TRBD1. The CDR3 consists of 17 residues. Trimming at V came to 6 bases and at J to 10 bases, leaving 20 bases not matched to a gene. Germline V gene data show CDR1 as GTSNPN and CDR2 as SVGIG (reference sequence).

This chain links TRBV11-2 with TRBJ2-7; D is perhaps TRBD2 (6 bases). The germline V gene encodes CDR1 SGHAT and CDR2 FQNNGV. Trimming took 6 bases from V and 7 from J, leaving 13 bases between them. This CDR3 is built from 12 residues. The chain's CDR3 is CASSATSLEQYF. In DNA, the CDR3 is TGTGCCAGCAGTGCCACTAGCCTAGAGCAGTACTTC.

CDR3 nucleotides: TGCAGTGCTAGTTTAGGACAGCGGAGCTCCTATAATTCACCCCTCCACTTT. The encoded protein is CSASLGQRSSYNSPLHF. The rearrangement links TRBV20-1 to TRBJ1-6, with a possible D match to TRBD1 (6 bases). CDR3 length: 17 residues. Looked up from germline, CDR1 is DFQATT and CDR2 is SNEGSKA (reference sequence). V lost 3 bases, J lost 0 bases, and 15 bases lay in between.

V gene TRBV18 combines with J gene TRBJ2-7, with D possibly matching TRBD1 (8 bases). The germline V gene has CDR1 KGHSH and CDR2 LQKENI. V gave up 10 bases and J gave up 6 bases, with 19 bases separating them. CDR3 length: 13 amino acids. CDR3 nucleotides: TGTGCCACCTTTCCGGACAGGGAGGGCGAGCAGTACTTC. Translating gives CATFPDREGEQYF.

The chain combines TRBV7-3 with TRBJ2-1, with 10 bases matching TRBD2. The CDR3 covers 16 residues. Germline loops: CDR1 SGHTA, CDR2 FQGTGA. The V gene end was trimmed by 2 bases and the J gene end by 4 bases; junction bases not matched to a gene: 5. The CDR3 bases are TGTGCCAGCAGCTTACGGACTAGCGGTTTTTACAATGAGCAGTTCTTC. Translating gives CASSLRTSGFYNEQFF.

This clone was counted only a few times. The chain couples TRBV7-2 to TRBJ1-6; 7 bases align to TRBD1. The germline V gene encodes CDR1 SGHTA and CDR2 FQGNSA. V shed 5 bases, J shed 7 bases, and the junction held 5 bases outside the gene matches. The CDR3 runs to 14 residues. CDR3 in DNA: TGTGCCAGCAGCCGGGGACAGACCAATTCACCCCTCCACTTT. This codes for CASSRGQTNSPLHF.

The gene calls are TRBV24-1 and TRBJ1-1; D is unresolved. The CDR3 extends over 13 amino acids. The germline CDR1 and CDR2 sequences are KGHDR and SFDVKD. V was trimmed by 0 bases and J by 11 bases, leaving 12 bases between them. The CDR3 DNA follows: TGTGCCACCAGTGATTTGAGTGGGCGGGAGGCTTTCTTT. This sequence encodes CATSDLSGREAFF.

The chain joins TRBV11-2 to TRBJ2-7; TRBD1 matches 11 bases. Trimming removed 5 bases from V and 6 bases from J; junction bases left unmatched: 12. The germline gives CDR1 SGHAT, CDR2 FQNNGV. CDR3 size: 16 residues. In DNA, the CDR3 is TGTGCCAGCAGCCATGGGGGAGGGACAGGGGGTCGCGAGCAGTACTTC. It translates to CASSHGGGTGGREQYF.

This chain links TRBV28 with TRBJ2-3, with 12 bases lining up with TRBD2. This CDR3 is 14 amino acids long. Germline V gene lookup returns CDR1 MDHEN and CDR2 SYDVKM. V shed 6 bases and J 6 bases; nucleotides not matched to a gene: 4. In DNA form, the CDR3 reads TGTGCCAGCAGCCGGGGGACTAGCGGGGATACGCAGTATTTT. Translated, it gives CASSRGTSGDTQYF.

J is TRBJ1-5 and V is TRBV19; 9 bases are shared with TRBD1. V shed 6 bases and J 3 bases; nucleotides not matched to a gene: 15. CDR3 length: 18 residues. Germline V gives CDR1 LNHDA, CDR2 SQIVND (reference sequence). This CDR3 reads CASSLQGASPDFNQPQHF. In DNA form, the CDR3 reads TGTGCCAGTAGCCTACAGGGGGCGTCGCCTGATTTCAATCAGCCCCAGCATTTT.

J is TRBJ2-3 and V is TRBV21-1; TRBD2 was called by the table and not checked on the DNA. TRBV21-1 is annotated as a pseudogene. This CDR3 spans 15 amino acids. The DNA for the CDR3 is TGTGCCAGCAGCTTCCGCCCGGGATTCACAGATACGCAGTATTTT. Translating gives CASSFRPGFTDTQYF.

The chain couples TRBV2 to TRBJ1-1; D is undetermined. The V gene's germline CDR1 is SNHLY and CDR2 FYNNEI. The CDR3 extends over 15 amino acids. Trimming left V 0 bases short and J 3 bases short, with 11 bases between. As DNA, the CDR3 is TGTGCCAGCAGTGAAGCTCACCTATTATACACTGAAGCTTTCTTT. Its protein is CASSEAHLLYTEAFF.

The chain has TRBV27 and TRBJ2-7; D is possibly TRBD1 (5 bases). This CDR3 contains 14 residues. Germline values: CDR1 MNHEY, CDR2 SMNVEV (reference sequence). The V end was cut by 0 bases, the J end by 3 bases, with 9 bases between. The CDR3 DNA reads TGTGCCAGCAGTTTATCAGGGGCCTACTACGAGCAGTACTTC. This encodes CASSLSGAYYEQYF.

The V and J genes are TRBV27 and TRBJ2-1; D gene ambiguous. The CDR3 runs 16 residues. The V end was cut by 2 bases, the J end by 6 bases, with 17 bases between. Germline V gene lookup returns CDR1 MNHEY and CDR2 SMNVEV (reference sequence). This CDR3 reads CASSLKSWAPSNEQFF. The CDR3 bases are TGTGCCAGCAGTTTAAAAAGTTGGGCCCCGTCCAATGAGCAGTTCTTC.

The rearrangement uses TRBV29-1 and TRBJ2-2; 9 nucleotides line up with TRBD2. Germline CDR1 reads SQVTM; CDR2 reads ANQGSEA. There are 13 residues in the CDR3. V shed 2 bases and J 5 bases; nucleotides not matched to a gene: 0. The CDR3 region is CSVELAGTGELFF. CDR3 DNA sequence: TGCAGCGTTGAACTAGCGGGAACCGGGGAGCTGTTTTTT.

The chain couples TRBV7-3 to TRBJ2-7; possible D gene TRBD1, 6 bases. This CDR3 contains 16 residues. Trimming took 4 bases from V and 0 from J, leaving 16 bases between them. Per germline, CDR1 SGHTA and CDR2 FQGTGA. The CDR3 DNA follows: TGTGCCAGCAGCTCCCCGGGGCAGGGGAGCTCCTACGAGCAGTACTTC. Residues: CASSSPGQGSSYEQYF.

The V gene is TRBV19, the J gene TRBJ2-2; 11 nucleotides agree with TRBD2. The CDR3 covers 14 residues. Per the germline V gene, CDR1 is LNHDA and CDR2 is SQIVND (reference sequence). The J segment lost 4 bases and the V segment lost 9 bases, leaving 4 bases of the junction unmatched. The CDR3 DNA sequence: TGTGCCAGCAGAGGGACTAGCGGCACCGGGGAGCTGTTTTTT. Its protein is CASRGTSGTGELFF.

The chain uses TRBV2 and TRBJ1-5, with D possibly matching TRBD1 (5 bases). The V and J ends lost 2 bases and 4 bases respectively, with 9 bases between them. This CDR3 contains 14 residues. Per germline, CDR1 SNHLY and CDR2 FYNNEI. As DNA, the CDR3 is TGTGCCAGCAGTGAATGGGGGGAGAATCAGCCCCAGCATTTT. As protein: CASSEWGENQPQHF.

This clone has a handful of counts. V is TRBV28 and J is TRBJ2-1; a possible D gene is TRBD1 (7 bases). The CDR3 consists of 15 residues. V lost 6 bases and J 7 bases, leaving 19 bases between the germline ends. From germline, CDR1 is MDHEN and CDR2 SYDVKM. The CDR3 sequence: CASSLPGGTLNEQFF. The DNA for the CDR3 is TGTGCCAGCAGCCTACCAGGGGGGACCCTGAATGAGCAGTTCTTC. Combining the CDR3 with reference TRBV28 and TRBJ2-1 gives the whole variable domain DVKVTQSSRYLVKRTGEKVFLECVQDMDHENMFWYRQDPGLGLRLIYFSYDVKMKEKGDIPEGYSVSREKKERFSLILESASTNQTSMYLCASSLPGGTLNEQFFGPGTRLTVL.

This clone was observed a handful of times. The gene calls are TRBV29-1 and TRBJ2-2; 8 nucleotides line up with TRBD2. There are 13 residues in the CDR3. CDR1 is SQVTM and CDR2 is ANQGSEA in the germline V gene. The ends lost 6 bases at V and 4 bases at J; junction bases unmatched: 4. DNA of the CDR3: TGCAGCGTCGTCGCGGGAGGCACCGGGGAGCTGTTTTTT. Translation gives CSVVAGGTGELFF.

The genes are TRBV7-9 and TRBJ1-1; 7 bases are a match to TRBD1. Germline CDR1 is SEHNR and CDR2 is FQNEAQ (reference sequence). V lost 6 bases and J lost 4; bases outside the gene matches: 5. The CDR3 extends over 13 amino acids. CDR3 sequence (DNA): TGTGCCAGCAGTGACAGGGCCGGCACTGAAGCTTTCTTT. Amino acids: CASSDRAGTEAFF. The whole variable domain, remainder taken from reference TRBV7-9 and TRBJ1-1, is DTGVSQNPRHKITKRGQNVTFRCDPISEHNRLYWYRQTLGQGPEFLTYFQNEAQLEKSRLLSDRFSAERPKGSFSTLEIQRTEQGDSAMYLCASSDRAGTEAFFGQGTRLTVV.

The rearrangement links TRBV7-9 to TRBJ2-3; D might be TRBD1 (6 bases). Per germline, CDR1 SEHNR and CDR2 FQNEAQ (reference sequence). V was shortened by 2 bases and J by 2 bases, with 14 bases between the two germline ends. The CDR3 has 16 residues. The CDR3 DNA reads as TGTGCCAGCAGCTTAAGGGGGTTAGGGTTCACAGATACGCAGTATTTT. Translated, it gives CASSLRGLGFTDTQYF.

This clone was observed a few times. V is TRBV4-3 and J is TRBJ1-2; 7 bases fit TRBD1. Germline V CDR1 and CDR2: LGHNA, YSLEER. The CDR3 spans 11 residues. Unmatched junction bases numbered 2, after V lost 4 bases and J lost 9 bases. In DNA form, the CDR3 reads TGCGCCAGCAGCCTGACAGGGCGCTACACCTTC. Translated, it gives CASSLTGRYTF.

The rearrangement uses TRBV19 and TRBJ1-4; D remains ambiguous. Germline values: CDR1 LNHDA, CDR2 SQIVND (reference sequence). Trimming took 5 bases from V and 8 from J, leaving 21 bases between them. The CDR3 consists of 16 residues. CDR3 loop: CASSSSRGSRFEKLFF. The CDR3 nucleotides read TGTGCCAGTAGTTCCAGCCGGGGTTCTCGGTTCGAAAAACTGTTTTTT.

This clone has only a few counts. The gene calls are TRBV19 and TRBJ2-7, with 8 bases lining up with TRBD2. V lost 9 bases, J lost 7 bases, and 17 bases stayed unmatched. Germline V CDR1 and CDR2: LNHDA, SQIVND (reference sequence). The CDR3 extends over 15 amino acids. The CDR3 loop is CASLPQAGRANEQYF. The CDR3 nucleotides read TGTGCCAGCCTCCCTCAAGCCGGGAGGGCGAATGAGCAGTACTTC.

CDR3 loop: CASSVTGVGQPQHF. CDR3 sequence (DNA): TGTGCCAGCAGCGTTACAGGGGTGGGTCAGCCCCAGCATTTT. The chain has TRBV9 and TRBJ1-5; TRBD1 agrees at 7 bases. This CDR3 is built from 14 residues. Trimming removed 2 bases from V and 6 bases from J; junction bases left unmatched: 5. Germline CDR1 is SGDLS and CDR2 is YYNGEE. The variable domain in full, completed from reference TRBV9 and TRBJ1-5, reads DSGVTQTPKHLITATGQRVTLRCSPRSGDLSVYWYQQSLDQGLQFLIQYYNGEERAKGNILERFSAQQFPDLHSELNLSSLELGDSALYFCASSVTGVGQPQHFGDGTRLSIL.